This paragraph reports one T cell receptor (beta chain). Its antigen is not identified. Primers included in the PCR were 60 Vbeta and 13 Jbeta primers. Sequenced by immunoSEQ multiplex PCR; TCRdb stores in-frame clones only, minus some. The sample lists about 200,000 clones; 80% to 90% were seen once. The sample belongs to a study of cytomegalovirus exposure and HLA in healthy donors. Per the germline V gene, CDR1 is SGHAT and CDR2 is FQNNGV. The CDR3 totals 12 residues. Deletions cut 5 bases from V and 6 bases from J, with 8 bases between. General study findings and limits: Available immune exposure information was restricted to CMV serostatus only. Certain indistinguishable V segments, among them TRBV6-2 and TRBV6-3, were excluded.

The material sequenced was PBMCs. The V gene is TRBV11-2, the J gene TRBJ2-1, with a tentative D call TRBD2 (5 bases). The clonotype was recovered from a young man in good health and CMV-seronegative. The DNA for the CDR3 is TGTGCCAGCAGCAAACTAGGCAATGAGCAGTTCTTC. This translates into CASSKLGNEQFF.